This T cell receptor (beta chain) was profiled in a study of identical twins. The CDR3 has 14 residues. CDR1 MNHEY and CDR2 SVGAGI come from the germline V gene. V was trimmed by 0 bases and J by 4 bases, leaving 9 bases between them. TCRdb reprocessed the 5' RACE reads via MiXCR and lists one record per CDR3 protein. Here the sample spans approximately 590,000 distinct CDR3 sequences, 9.5% to 10% being singletons. These same records also appear under a second study, on yellow fever vaccine responses in identical twins.

What was sequenced was PBMCs. The chain recombines TRBV6-5 with TRBJ2-5, with D possibly TRBD2 on 6 matching bases. The receptor was derived from a young woman in good health. CDR3 region: CASSYSLAPETQYF. CDR3 nucleotide sequence: TGTGCCAGCAGTTACTCACTAGCCCCAGAGACCCAGTACTTC.